The text below deals with one TCR beta chain. Adults between about 18 and 95 years of age took part from 20 to 25 US areas. CDR3 length: 15 amino acids. Germline lookup yields CDR1 SEHNR and CDR2 FQNEAQ (reference sequence). Trimming removed 4 bases from V and 4 bases from J; junction bases left unmatched: 9. This entry belongs to a study of blood T cell repertoires in COVID-19. In the study overall: Sources were T cells, B-cell-depleted T cells, or PBMCs; the material itself was cDNA or gDNA.

Source study methods: Reference gene primer amplification gave estimated nucleated cell counts. Profiled with immunoSEQ multiplex PCR; TCRdb holds only in-frame clones, not every one. The V and J calls and clone size come from that table; D and trimming were worked out from the DNA. The table records about 220,000 clones, approximately 80% of them present only once. The receptor comes from a woman in her sixties who had recovered from COVID-19. V and J are TRBV7-9 and TRBJ1-1; the match to TRBD1 covers 7 bases. The specimen was PBMCs or T cells enriched from blood (not recorded which). CDR3 nucleotide sequence: TGTGCCAGCAGCTCAATAGTACAGGGGAGCACTGAAGCTTTCTTT. Encoded protein: CASSSIVQGSTEAFF.